Below, one T cell receptor beta chain is given with its context. These data belong to a study of blood T cell repertoires in COVID-19. The method was immunoSEQ multiplex PCR; TCRdb's version includes in-frame clones alone and lacks a portion of them. Of about 81,000 clones listed, more than 75% are singletons. Per germline, CDR1 SGHRS and CDR2 YFSETQ. Trimming shortened V by 2 bases and J by 8 bases, and 16 bases separated the two germline ends. The CDR3 totals 15 residues. The chain couples TRBV5-1 to TRBJ1-4, with D maybe TRBD1 (6 bases). The clonotype originates from a woman in her sixties or seventies with acute or convalescent COVID-19. The sample consisted of peripheral blood. The CDR3 here is CASSFKGGGNEKLFF. For the CDR3, the DNA is TGCGCCAGCAGCTTTAAAGGGGGAGGGAACGAAAAACTGTTTTTT.